This TCR beta chain was sequenced during a study of identical twins. One entry per CDR3 protein results from TCRdb running MiXCR on the 5' RACE reads. Of about 1.7 million distinct CDR3 sequences detected, more than 30% appear once; the ten largest clones hold about 0.27%. The CDR3 length is 16 residues. The TCR was taken from a newborn girl in good health. Material for sequencing was cord blood. The rearrangement uses TRBV21-1 and TRBJ2-5; no DNA check was done on the table's D call, TRBD2. TRBV21-1 is listed as a pseudogene. The CDR3 spells CASSKKLAWNQETQYF. CDR3 DNA sequence: TGTGCCAGCAGCAAGAAACTAGCTTGGAACCAAGAGACCCAGTACTTC.